This T cell receptor beta chain was captured by sequencing in a study of blood T cell repertoires in COVID-19. The CDR3 runs to 16 residues. Trimming cost V 0 bases and J 1 base, with 11 bases left between them. From germline, CDR1 is SGHTS and CDR2 YDEGEE. The assay was immunoSEQ multiplex PCR, and TCRdb's table has in-frame clones only and misses some. This sample has fewer than 400,000 clones, with 85% found just once. This clone was recorded a few times. The chain carries TRBV5-8 and TRBJ1-5; the D gene is possibly TRBD1 (5 bases). The sample was PBMCs or T cells enriched from blood (not recorded which). The TCR sequence derives from a woman in her 30s who had been exposed to COVID-19. The CDR3 DNA reads TGTGCCAGCAGCTTGGGGTTGGCAGGGAGCAATCAGCCCCAGCATTTT. Amino acids: CASSLGLAGSNQPQHF.